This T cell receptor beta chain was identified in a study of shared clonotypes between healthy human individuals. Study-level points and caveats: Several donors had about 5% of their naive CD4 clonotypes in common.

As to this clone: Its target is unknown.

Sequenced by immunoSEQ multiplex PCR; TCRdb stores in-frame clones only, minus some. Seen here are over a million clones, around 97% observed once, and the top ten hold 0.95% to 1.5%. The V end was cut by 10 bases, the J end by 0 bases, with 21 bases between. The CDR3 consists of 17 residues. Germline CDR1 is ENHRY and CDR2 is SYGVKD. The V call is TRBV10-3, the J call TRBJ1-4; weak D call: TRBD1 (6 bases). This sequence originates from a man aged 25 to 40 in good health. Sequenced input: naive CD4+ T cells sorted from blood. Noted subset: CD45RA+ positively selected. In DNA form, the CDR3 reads TGTGCCACTCGACGCGGGGAGGGGGTCGCAACTAATGAAAAACTGTTTTTT. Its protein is CATRRGEGVATNEKLFF.